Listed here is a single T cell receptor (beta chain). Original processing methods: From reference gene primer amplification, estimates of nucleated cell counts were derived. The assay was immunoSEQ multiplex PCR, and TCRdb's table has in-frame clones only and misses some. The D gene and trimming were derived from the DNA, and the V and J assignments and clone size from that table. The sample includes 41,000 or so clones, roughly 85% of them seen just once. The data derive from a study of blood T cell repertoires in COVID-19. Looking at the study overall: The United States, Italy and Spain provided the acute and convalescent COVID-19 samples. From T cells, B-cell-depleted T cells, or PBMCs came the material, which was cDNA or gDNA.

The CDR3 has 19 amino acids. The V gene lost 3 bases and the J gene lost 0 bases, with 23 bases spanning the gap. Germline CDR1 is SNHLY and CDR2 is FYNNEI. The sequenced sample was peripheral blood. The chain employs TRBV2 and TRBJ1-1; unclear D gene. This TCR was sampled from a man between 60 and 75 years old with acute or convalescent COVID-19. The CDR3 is CASSDTPGRKGSVNTEAFF. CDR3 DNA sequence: TGTGCCAGCAGTGACACCCCGGGAAGGAAAGGATCAGTGAACACTGAAGCTTTCTTT.